What follows are 10 T cell receptor beta chains derived from one specimen sequenced in a study of blood T cell repertoires in COVID-19. Assay: immunoSEQ multiplex PCR; the TCRdb copy retains only in-frame clones and omits some. The repertoire holds about 170,000 clones, with about four fifths as singletons. The sequenced sample consisted of peripheral blood. The receptors originated from a woman over 75 with COVID-19, enrolled during active disease.

The V call is TRBV5-1, the J call TRBJ2-7; 7 nucleotides line up with TRBD2. The CDR3 extends over 14 amino acids. Germline CDR1 SGHRS, CDR2 YFSETQ. The J segment lost 3 bases and the V segment lost 0 bases, leaving 3 bases of the junction unmatched. CDR3 protein: CASSLGEGYYEQYF. CDR3 sequence (DNA): TGCGCCAGCAGCTTGGGGGAGGGCTACTACGAGCAGTACTTC. The variable domain in full, completed from reference TRBV5-1 and TRBJ2-7, reads KAGVTQTPRYLIKTRGQQVTLSCSPISGHRSVSWYQQTPGQGLQFLFEYFSETQRNKGNFPGRFSGRQFSNSRSEMNVSTLELGDSALYLCASSLGEGYYEQYFGPGTRLTVT.

The gene calls are TRBV30 and TRBJ2-4; TRBD2 agrees at 8 bases. V was clipped by 0 bases and J by 4 bases; unmatched bases: 5. Germline V gene data show CDR1 as GTSNPN and CDR2 as SVGIG (reference sequence). The CDR3 runs 15 residues. CDR3: CAWSVLADFKNIQYF. The CDR3 DNA reads as TGTGCCTGGAGTGTACTAGCGGACTTTAAAAACATTCAGTACTTC.

The chain combines TRBV5-1 with TRBJ1-2; perhaps TRBD1 as D (5 bases). There are 13 residues in the CDR3. The germline gives CDR1 SGHRS, CDR2 YFSETQ. With 0 bases removed from V and 10 bases from J, the gap between germline ends came to 13 bases. The CDR3: CASSLADSIIYTF. The CDR3, as DNA: TGCGCCAGCAGCTTGGCCGACAGCATAATCTACACCTTC.

The chain links TRBV27 to TRBJ1-2; D is perhaps TRBD1 (6 bases). CDR1 and CDR2 from the germline V gene are MNHEY and SMNVEV (reference sequence). This CDR3 is built from 14 residues. Trimming shortened V by 3 bases and J by 3 bases, and 11 bases separated the two germline ends. The CDR3 nucleotides read TGTGCCAGCAGTTTTGGGGGGGCGTACTATGGCTACACCTTC. Its protein product is CASSFGGAYYGYTF.

The J gene is TRBJ2-6, the V gene TRBV10-2; 10 bases fit TRBD2. CDR3 length equals 17 residues. The ends lost 7 bases at V and 0 bases at J; junction bases unmatched: 6. Germline lookup yields CDR1 WSHSY and CDR2 SAAADI. The CDR3 loop is CASKGLAEVSGANVLTF. The CDR3 DNA follows: TGCGCCAGCAAAGGACTAGCGGAGGTCTCTGGGGCCAACGTCCTGACTTTC.

The rearrangement uses TRBV7-2 and TRBJ2-7; D is ambiguous. V gave up 4 bases and J gave up 7 bases, with 11 bases separating them. The CDR3 contains 12 residues. The germline gives CDR1 SGHTA, CDR2 FQGNSA. CDR3 amino acids: CASSSQVREQYF. The DNA for the CDR3 is TGTGCCAGCAGCTCCCAGGTCAGGGAGCAGTACTTC.

The CDR3 region has the DNA TGTGCCAGCAGCTCCGCGGGGGGGAACAGAGAGACCCAGTACTTC. Translating gives CASSSAGGNRETQYF. The V and J genes are TRBV5-4 and TRBJ2-5, with TRBD2 matching over 9 bases. The trim removed 3 bases at V and 4 bases at J, leaving 7 bases unmatched. The germline gives CDR1 SGHNT, CDR2 YYREEE (reference sequence). This CDR3 has 15 amino acids.

This rearrangement joins TRBV11-2 to TRBJ1-1; weak D call: TRBD1 (5 bases). The CDR3 totals 16 residues. CDR1 SGHAT and CDR2 FQNNGV come from the germline V gene. Trimming cost V 5 bases and J 6 bases, with 22 bases left between them. The DNA for the CDR3 is TGTGCCAGCAGCCTGATTCCTGCAGGGAATTTTGCTGAAGCTTTCTTT. It is translated as CASSLIPAGNFAEAFF.

In DNA, the CDR3 is TGTGCCAGCAGTTTGTTAACAGGGAACACTGAAGCTTTCTTT. Its translation: CASSLLTGNTEAFF. The chain carries TRBV27 and TRBJ1-1, with D maybe TRBD1 (5 bases). The CDR3 length is 14 residues. Germline assignment: CDR1 MNHEY and CDR2 SMNVEV (reference sequence). With 3 bases removed from V and 1 base from J, the gap between germline ends came to 9 bases.

The chain recombines TRBV18 with TRBJ2-7; 8 nucleotides agree with TRBD1. CDR3 length: 13 residues. From germline, CDR1 is KGHSH and CDR2 LQKENI. Germline trimming cut 3 bases from V and 4 bases from J; bases unmatched to any gene: 2. The CDR3 region has the DNA TGTGCCAGCTCACCGGGGACAGGTTACGAGCAGTACTTC. The encoded protein is CASSPGTGYEQYF. The full variable domain, its missing parts supplied by reference TRBV18 and TRBJ2-7, is NAGVMQNPRHLVRRRGQEARLRCSPMKGHSHVYWYRQLPEEGLKFMVYLQKENIIDESGMPKERFSAEFPKEGPSILRIQQVVRGDSAAYFCASSPGTGYEQYFGPGTRLTVT.